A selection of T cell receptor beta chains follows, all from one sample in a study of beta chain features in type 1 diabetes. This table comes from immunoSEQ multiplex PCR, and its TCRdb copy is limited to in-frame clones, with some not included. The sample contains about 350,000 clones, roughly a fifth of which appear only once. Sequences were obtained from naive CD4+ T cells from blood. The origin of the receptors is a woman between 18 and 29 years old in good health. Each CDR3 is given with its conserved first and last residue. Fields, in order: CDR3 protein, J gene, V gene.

CDR3aa: CATSSGDRGAYEQYF
j_gene: TRBJ2-7
v_gene: TRBV15

CDR3aa: CASSGPWTGDTEAFF
j_gene: TRBJ1-1
v_gene: TRBV13

CDR3aa: CAWIRGGRDTEAFF
j_gene: TRBJ1-1
v_gene: TRBV30

CDR3aa: CASSVGGGADYGYTF
j_gene: TRBJ1-2
v_gene: TRBV9

CDR3aa: CASSLDRGLYEQYF
j_gene: TRBJ2-7
v_gene: TRBV27

CDR3aa: CASSSDRVLYEQYF
j_gene: TRBJ2-7
v_gene: TRBV6-6

CDR3aa: CASRPPLRGANYGYTF
j_gene: TRBJ1-2
v_gene: TRBV4-3

CDR3aa: CASTLTEGSRQPQHF
j_gene: TRBJ1-5
v_gene: TRBV19

CDR3aa: CASSAVASGTNNEQFF
j_gene: TRBJ2-1
v_gene: TRBV5-1

CDR3aa: CASSSPRGQRGEQFF
j_gene: TRBJ2-1
v_gene: TRBV5-4

CDR3aa: CASSERGRIGTDTQYF
j_gene: TRBJ2-3
v_gene: TRBV7-2

CDR3aa: CASSLAFGRDLFF
j_gene: TRBJ2-1
v_gene: TRBV7-9

CDR3aa: CASSYSIRPRGNEQFF
j_gene: TRBJ2-1
v_gene: TRBV6-5

CDR3aa: CASSQHSGGDSTDTQYF
j_gene: TRBJ2-3
v_gene: TRBV4-2

CDR3aa: CASSPSGGSTDTQYF
j_gene: TRBJ2-3
v_gene: TRBV18

CDR3aa: CACGASHQPQHF
j_gene: TRBJ1-5
v_gene: TRBV30

CDR3aa: CASSPRQGNEKLFF
j_gene: TRBJ1-4
v_gene: TRBV7-9

CDR3aa: CSVGKTGGYEKLFF
j_gene: TRBJ1-4
v_gene: TRBV29-1

CDR3aa: CASSSNRGTEAFF
j_gene: TRBJ1-1
v_gene: TRBV5-1

CDR3aa: CASSVYASSLSYNEQFF
j_gene: TRBJ2-1
v_gene: TRBV9

CDR3aa: CASSRIRDRRDNEQFF
j_gene: TRBJ2-1
v_gene: TRBV28

CDR3aa: CASSRNRFNTGELFF
j_gene: TRBJ2-2
v_gene: TRBV2

CDR3aa: CAWSQGVNQPQHF
j_gene: TRBJ1-5
v_gene: TRBV30

CDR3aa: CASSQRGAGGLETQYF
j_gene: TRBJ2-5
v_gene: TRBV7-9

CDR3aa: CAWSAGGSYGYTF
j_gene: TRBJ1-2
v_gene: TRBV30

CDR3aa: CASSTGQDYNEQFF
j_gene: TRBJ2-1
v_gene: TRBV5-1

CDR3aa: CSVGVPGQGRGYTF
j_gene: TRBJ1-2
v_gene: TRBV29-1

CDR3aa: CASRGQINTGELFF
j_gene: TRBJ2-2
v_gene: TRBV4-3

CDR3aa: CAISQTSGPDYNEQFF
j_gene: TRBJ2-1
v_gene: TRBV10-3

CDR3aa: CASSFTGLPSTDTQYF
j_gene: TRBJ2-3
v_gene: TRBV5-1

CDR3aa: CASSLSGTPNTEAFF
j_gene: TRBJ1-1
v_gene: TRBV5-1

CDR3aa: CASSLDRSNQPQHF
j_gene: TRBJ1-5
v_gene: TRBV7-2

CDR3aa: CASSHPTRAGVNEQFF
j_gene: TRBJ2-1
v_gene: TRBV4-1

CDR3aa: CASSLVGAADEQFF
j_gene: TRBJ2-1
v_gene: TRBV5-1

CDR3aa: CASSVDETTGGYTF
j_gene: TRBJ1-2
v_gene: TRBV9

CDR3aa: CASSPRQATSYEQYF
j_gene: TRBJ2-7
v_gene: TRBV7-2

CDR3aa: CATQTSGRTDTQYF
j_gene: TRBJ2-3
v_gene: TRBV19

CDR3aa: CSVKVGAGETQYF
j_gene: TRBJ2-5
v_gene: TRBV29-1

CDR3aa: CASSPRGETQYF
j_gene: TRBJ2-5
v_gene: TRBV7-9

CDR3aa: CSVVPASGYNEQFF
j_gene: TRBJ2-1
v_gene: TRBV29-1

CDR3aa: CASSSTQGYYEQYF
j_gene: TRBJ2-7
v_gene: TRBV7-9

CDR3aa: CSSTWGGIQETQYF
j_gene: TRBJ2-5
v_gene: TRBV29-1

CDR3aa: CASKLGLAAYYNEQFF
j_gene: TRBJ2-1
v_gene: TRBV5-1

CDR3aa: CASSLWGRETQYF
j_gene: TRBJ2-5
v_gene: TRBV5-1

CDR3aa: CASSQDKMTGNNEQFF
j_gene: TRBJ2-1
v_gene: TRBV4-1